This T cell receptor beta chain derives from a study of T-cell memory formation after mild COVID-19. Study information: TCR clusters largely stayed donor specific.

This CDR3 region has 15 residues. Trimming stripped 4 bases from V and 2 bases from J, with 16 bases between. The V gene's germline CDR1 is DFQATT and CDR2 SNEGSKA (reference sequence). TCRalpha and TCRbeta libraries used 5'RACE with constant-segment primers and UMIs. TCRdb called the 5' RACE reads again in MiXCR, with one record for every CDR3 protein. The table includes about 300,000 distinct CDR3 sequences, roughly a fifth detected once. Broader study findings: Certain responding clones were present in pre-infection memory, suggesting participation of cross-reactive memory.

A remark on this clonotype: Antigen: not known.

Material: PBMCs or a T cell subset sorted from them (not recorded which). This TCR derives from a man younger than 35 who had mild COVID-19 (a few samples of this study predate the infection). Cell type and time point are not known. The chain combines TRBV20-1 with TRBJ2-3, with D possibly matching TRBD2 (6 bases). The CDR3 protein is CSAISIRGSTDTQYF. CDR3 sequence (DNA): TGCAGTGCTATCTCCATCCGGGGGTCCACAGATACGCAGTATTTT.